This T cell receptor (delta chain) originates from a study of γδ T cells in repeated Plasmodium falciparum infection. Study outcomes and limitations: Vdelta2-negative gammadelta repertoires appeared less diverse and less shared in Malian than Australian children.

Bulk repertoires came from Vgamma9/Vdelta2+ or Vdelta2-negative gammadelta T cells flow-sorted from PBMC. By proportion, this clone is medium-sized (0.01 to 0.1%). The antigen is not known. The sample contains more than one DNA sequence encoding this CDR3. Unmatched junction bases numbered 17, after V lost 2 bases and J lost 0 bases. Germline CDR1 is TSWWSYY and CDR2 is QGS. The CDR3 has 24 amino acids. TCRdb re-called the multiplex PCR reads through CATT. This sample yields roughly 50,000 delta-chain clones, of which 1.6% are seen a single time; 8.6% belongs to the top ten. This chain connects TRDV1 to TRDJ3; 12 nucleotides align to TRDD3. The TCR originated in a pool of human donors (malaria-infected and uninfected, not separated). The sample comprised gamma-delta T cells from blood. The CDR3 protein is CALGERPYLPTGGYFSWDTRQMFF. The CDR3 coding sequence is TGTGCTCTTGGGGAAAGGCCCTACCTTCCAACTGGGGGATACTTCTCCTGGGACACCCGACAGATGTTTTTC.